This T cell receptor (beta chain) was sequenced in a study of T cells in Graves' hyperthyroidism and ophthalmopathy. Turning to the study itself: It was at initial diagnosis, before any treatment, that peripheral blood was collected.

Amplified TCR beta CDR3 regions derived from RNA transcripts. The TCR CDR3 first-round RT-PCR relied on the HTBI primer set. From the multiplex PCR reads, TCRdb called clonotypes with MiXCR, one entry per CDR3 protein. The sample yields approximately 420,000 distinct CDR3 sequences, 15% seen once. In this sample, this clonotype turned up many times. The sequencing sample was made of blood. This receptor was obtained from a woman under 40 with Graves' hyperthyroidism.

The CDR3 DNA follows: TGTGCCAGCAGCCGGACAGAAAATCAGCCCCAGCATTTT. It codes for CASSRTENQPQHF. J is TRBJ1-5 and V is TRBV6-1; D possibly corresponds to TRBD1 (6 bases). This CDR3 is built from 13 residues. Looked up from germline, CDR1 is MNHNS and CDR2 is SASEGT. The V end was cut by 6 bases, the J end by 4 bases, with 10 bases between.